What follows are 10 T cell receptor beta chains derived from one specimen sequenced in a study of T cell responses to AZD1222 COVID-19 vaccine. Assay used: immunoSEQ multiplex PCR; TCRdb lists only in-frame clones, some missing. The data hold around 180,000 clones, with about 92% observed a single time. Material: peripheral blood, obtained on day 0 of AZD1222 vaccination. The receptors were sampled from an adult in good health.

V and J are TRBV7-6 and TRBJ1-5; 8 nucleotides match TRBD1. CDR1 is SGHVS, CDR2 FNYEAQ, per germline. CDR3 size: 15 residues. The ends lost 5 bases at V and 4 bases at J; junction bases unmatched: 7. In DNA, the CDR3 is TGTGCCAGCAGCCCACGACAGGGGAGGAATCAGCCCCAGCATTTT. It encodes CASSPRQGRNQPQHF.

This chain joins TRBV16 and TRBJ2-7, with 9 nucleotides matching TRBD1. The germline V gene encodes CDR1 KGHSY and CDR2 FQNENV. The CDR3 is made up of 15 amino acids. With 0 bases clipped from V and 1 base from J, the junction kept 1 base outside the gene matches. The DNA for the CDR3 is TGTGCCAGCAGCCAATCGGGGACAGGGTCCTACGAGCAGTACGTC. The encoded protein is CASSQSGTGSYEQYV.

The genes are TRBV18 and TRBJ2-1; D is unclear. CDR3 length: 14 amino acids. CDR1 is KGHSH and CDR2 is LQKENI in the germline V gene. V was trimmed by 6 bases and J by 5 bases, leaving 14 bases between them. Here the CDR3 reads CASSRASGNNEQFF. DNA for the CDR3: TGTGCCAGCTCTCGGGCCAGTGGGAACAATGAGCAGTTCTTC.

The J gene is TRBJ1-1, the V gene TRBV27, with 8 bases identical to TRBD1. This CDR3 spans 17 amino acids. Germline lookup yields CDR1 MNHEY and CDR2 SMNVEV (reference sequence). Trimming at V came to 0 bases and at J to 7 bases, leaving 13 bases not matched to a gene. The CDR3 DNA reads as TGTGCCAGCAGTTTATCGTACCCAGGGGGCCCGGGTGGTGAAGCTTTCTTT. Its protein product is CASSLSYPGGPGGEAFF.

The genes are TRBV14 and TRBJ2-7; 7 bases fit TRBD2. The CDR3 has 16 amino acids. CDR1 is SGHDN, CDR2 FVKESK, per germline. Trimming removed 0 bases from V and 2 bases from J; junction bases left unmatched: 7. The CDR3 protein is CASSQDERGGTYEQYF. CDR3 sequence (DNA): TGTGCCAGCAGCCAAGATGAGCGGGGAGGGACCTACGAGCAGTACTTC.

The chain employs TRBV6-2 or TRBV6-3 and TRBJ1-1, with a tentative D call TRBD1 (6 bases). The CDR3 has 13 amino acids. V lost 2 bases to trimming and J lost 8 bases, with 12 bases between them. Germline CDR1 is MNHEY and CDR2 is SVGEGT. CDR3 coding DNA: TGTGCCAGCAGTTACAAGGCAGGGGTAGAAGCTTTCTTT. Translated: CASSYKAGVEAFF.

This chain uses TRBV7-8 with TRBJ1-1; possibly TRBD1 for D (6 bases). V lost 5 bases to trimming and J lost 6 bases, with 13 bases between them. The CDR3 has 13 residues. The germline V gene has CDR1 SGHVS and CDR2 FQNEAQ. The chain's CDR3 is CASSPGEGAEAFF. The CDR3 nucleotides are TGTGCCAGCAGCCCAGGGGAAGGGGCTGAAGCTTTCTTT.

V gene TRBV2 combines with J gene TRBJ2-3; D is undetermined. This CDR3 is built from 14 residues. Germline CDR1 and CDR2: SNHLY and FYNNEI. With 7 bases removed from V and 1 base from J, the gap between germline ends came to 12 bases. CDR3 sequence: CASIGSSGTDTQYF. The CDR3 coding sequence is TGTGCCAGCATCGGTTCATCGGGCACAGATACGCAGTATTTT.

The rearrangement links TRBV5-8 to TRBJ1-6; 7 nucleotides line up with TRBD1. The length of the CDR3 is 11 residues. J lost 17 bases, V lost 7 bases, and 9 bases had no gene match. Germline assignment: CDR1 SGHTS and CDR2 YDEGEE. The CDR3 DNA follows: TGTGCCAGCGGATTAGACAGGGTCATCCACTTT. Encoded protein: CASGLDRVIHF.

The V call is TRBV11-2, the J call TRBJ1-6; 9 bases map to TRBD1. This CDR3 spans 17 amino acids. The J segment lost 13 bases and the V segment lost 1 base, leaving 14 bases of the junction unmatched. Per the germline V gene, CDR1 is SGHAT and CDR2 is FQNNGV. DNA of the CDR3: TGTGCCAGCAGCTTAGGGTCCGGACAGGGGACCGATGGGCCCCTCCACTTT. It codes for CASSLGSGQGTDGPLHF.